This T cell receptor (beta chain) came from a study of blood T cells in healthy people across ages (dated by TCRdb to 2015 to 2017). At the level of the whole study: In model experiments, template switching captured about one uniquely barcoded TCR beta cDNA molecule for every two T cells. To avoid experimental bias, donors of different ages were distributed randomly across sequencing lanes. The study analyzed two additional independent replicas of 1 million unique cDNA reads from the same blood draw for two donors, one aged 18 to 30 and one aged 80 or older. The donors were divided into four age groups: young (average around 17 years), middle-aged (about 41), aged (roughly 66) and long-lived (about 79). The study measured age-related changes in TCR beta repertoire diversity using deep sequencing normalized with unique cDNA molecular identifiers. The investigation overall reported the following: Observed TCR beta diversity per million T cells fell roughly linearly with age, and a significant reduction was already apparent by age roughly 40. The CMV infection status of donors was not known, potentially confounding age-related changes in expanded clonotypes. Conclusive comparison of naive and antigen-experienced compartments was prevented by the profiling of bulk unsorted PBMCs. The long-lived group showed more naive CD4+ T cells, fewer expanded clones and increased TCR diversity than the aged group, suggesting age selection. Total diversity estimates from one million sequenced T cells were considered lower bounds and underestimates. Observed TCR beta diversity correlated strongly with the percentage of naive T cells measured by flow cytometry.

The donors were 40 or so Caucasian individuals from Russia, aged roughly 6 to 100 years, who were systemically healthy. Each donor gave around 9 milliliters of peripheral blood, collected into EDTA-treated Vacutainer tubes. Ficoll-Paque density-gradient centrifugation was used to isolate PBMCs, with at least 6 million per sample. Trizol reagent was used to extract total RNA from the PBMCs, yielding at least 6 micrograms per sample. Naive CD45RAhigh/CD27high T cell percentages were measured by flow cytometry on a PBMC aliquot from every donor. This clonotype has only a few counts. Its antigen remains unidentified. No base qualities exist here, and no much larger clone lies one base off it. The CDR3 spans 11 residues, from the cysteine through the phenylalanine. The only DNA kept is the CDR3, 33 bases in frame from the first base. CDR1 and CDR2, looked up from the germline V gene (reference sequence), are DFQATT and SNEGSKA.

Library preparation employed 5' RACE. The reads were generated on an Illumina HiSeq 2500. A second PCR of about 7 to 12 cycles was performed with a sample-barcoded 5' primer and a J-beta primer mix. A unique molecular identifier was introduced onto each TCR beta cDNA molecule by a template-switch 5' adaptor carrying 12 random nucleotides. At least 2.5 million CDR3-containing paired-end reads were obtained from each sample. The Mint cDNA synthesis kit, primed by a TRBC-specific oligonucleotide, was used to synthesize first-strand cDNA from all RNA. All cDNA was treated with uracil-DNA glycosylase and then went through a first 18-cycle PCR with the universal primers M1SS and BC2_uni_R. In the original analysis: Each sample was normalized by randomly selecting 1 million high-quality reads, each carrying a distinct molecular identifier. Reads with shared molecular identifiers were discarded instead of being binned into consensus sequences. CDR3 identification, clonotype clustering and error correction used MiTCR with a Q25 quality threshold and the strictest error-elimination algorithm. Lower-bound total TCR beta diversity was estimated with a nonparametric unseen species model using Euler transformation. The public reads were quality trimmed at Q25 with fastp and then assembled into clones with MiXCR by TCRdb, keeping productive beta chains. Rows merge per CDR3 protein into single entries with the most common DNA and genes. For this entry, the V and J calls and clone size follow TCRdb and not the study's own pipeline. The sample data list about 570,000 distinct CDR3 sequences, and about 26% of these were observed just once. The top ten constitute around a sixth of the sample.

The source is a woman aged 70-85 years in good health. Sequenced: blood. The chain joins TRBV20-1 to TRBJ2-5; 7 nucleotides in the junction match TRBD1. The J call is in doubt because the DNA end fits TRBJ2-7 better. The CDR3 corresponds to CSAKTGTEQYF. The DNA sequence is as follows: TGCAGTGCAAAGACAGGGACCGAGCAGTACTTC.